The 6 T cell receptor beta chains below come from one sample, sequenced in a study of T cell responses to AZD1222 COVID-19 vaccine. The table came from immunoSEQ multiplex PCR; TCRdb's copy has only in-frame clones and leaves some out. The sample contains 120,000 to 150,000 clones, approximately 90% of which appear only once. The source material was peripheral blood, sampled on day 0 of AZD1222 vaccination. These receptors were obtained from an adult in good health.

This clone was found once. V gene TRBV19 combines with J gene TRBJ2-1; 7 bases agree with TRBD1. CDR3 size: 13 residues. Germline values: CDR1 LNHDA, CDR2 SQIVND (reference sequence). V gave up 6 bases and J gave up 9 bases; unmatched junction bases: 8. The CDR3 DNA sequence: TGTGCCAGTAGGACACTACAGGGGCCTGAGCAGTTCTTC. As protein: CASRTLQGPEQFF.

This clone is a singleton in its sample. The chain uses TRBV28 and TRBJ1-1; the match to TRBD1 covers 7 bases. V dropped 1 base and J dropped 5; count of bases not matched to a gene: 7. Looked up from germline, CDR1 is MDHEN and CDR2 is SYDVKM. CDR3 length: 15 amino acids. CDR3 nucleotide sequence: TGTGCCAGCAGTTTATATAGGCAGGGGGAAACTGAAGCTTTCTTT. Encoded protein: CASSLYRQGETEAFF.

V usage is TRBV5-8 and J usage is TRBJ2-7; 9 nucleotides agree with TRBD2. This CDR3 comprises 18 residues. The J segment lost 5 bases and the V segment lost 4 bases, leaving 19 bases of the junction unmatched. The germline V gene has CDR1 SGHTS and CDR2 YDEGEE. CDR3 DNA: TGTGCCAGCAGCCAAACTGGGGTCTACAGCGGGGGGCACAACGAGCAGTACTTC. The encoded protein is CASSQTGVYSGGHNEQYF. The full variable domain, in which reference TRBV5-8 and TRBJ2-7 provide the parts outside the CDR3, is EAGVTQSPTHLIKTRGQQATLRCSPISGHTSVYWYQQALGLGLQFLLWYDEGEERNRGNFPPRFSGRQFPNYSSELNVNALELEDSALYLCASSQTGVYSGGHNEQYFGPGTRLTVT.

This sequence joins TRBV12-2 and TRBJ2-1; the table gives TRBD2 as D, unverified against the DNA. TRBV12-2 is listed as a pseudogene. The CDR3 has 12 residues. CDR3 loop: CASRLKFLPQFF. CDR3 coding DNA: TGTGCAAGTCGCTTAAAATTTCTACCTCAGTTCTTC.

The chain combines TRBV20-1 with TRBJ2-5; D is uncertain. Looked up from germline, CDR1 is DFQATT and CDR2 is SNEGSKA (reference sequence). The V gene lost 4 bases and the J gene lost 4 bases, with 7 bases spanning the gap. The CDR3 extends over 11 amino acids. CDR3 DNA: TGCAGTGCTAAGGGCCGAGAGACCCAGTACTTC. The encoded protein is CSAKGRETQYF.

This clone was found a few times. The chain is built from TRBV15 and TRBJ2-7; 8 bases agree with TRBD1. The germline V gene encodes CDR1 LNHNV and CDR2 YYDKDF (reference sequence). The length of the CDR3 is 12 residues. V was clipped by 11 bases and J by 6 bases; unmatched bases: 9. As DNA, the CDR3 is TGTGCCTCTTCGACAGGGGCTGCCGAGCAGTACTTC. It encodes CASSTGAAEQYF.